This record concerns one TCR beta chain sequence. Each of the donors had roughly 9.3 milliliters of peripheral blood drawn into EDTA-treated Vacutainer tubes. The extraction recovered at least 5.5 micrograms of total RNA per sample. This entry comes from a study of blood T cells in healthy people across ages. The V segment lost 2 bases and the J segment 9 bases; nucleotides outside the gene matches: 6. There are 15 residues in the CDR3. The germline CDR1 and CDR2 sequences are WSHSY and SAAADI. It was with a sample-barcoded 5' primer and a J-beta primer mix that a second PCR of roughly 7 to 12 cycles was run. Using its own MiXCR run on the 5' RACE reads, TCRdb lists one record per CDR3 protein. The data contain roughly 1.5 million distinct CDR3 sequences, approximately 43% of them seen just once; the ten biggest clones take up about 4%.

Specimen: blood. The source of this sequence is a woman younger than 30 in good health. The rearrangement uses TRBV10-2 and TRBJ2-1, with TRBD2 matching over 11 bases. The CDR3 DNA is TGCGCCAGCAGTGAGACTAGCGGGGGCCCCGGTGAGCAGTTCTTC. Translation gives CASSETSGGPGEQFF.